This passage covers 8 T cell receptor beta chains from one sample sequenced in a study of T cell repertoires in cytomegalovirus infection. The antigens these receptors bind are not known. MiXCR was run by TCRdb on the reads, yielding one entry per CDR3 protein. The sample comprises 450,000 to 600,000 distinct CDR3 sequences, about 33% of which are singletons, and 17% rests with the top ten. The sample in question was cultured PBMCs, obtained from culture after CMV antigen stimulation. These receptors were obtained from a human donor in good health (CMV status not recorded). Some clones in this sample may be carry-over from other donors' samples.

This clonotype has only a few counts. The V call is TRBV6-6, the J call TRBJ1-6, with 7 bases matching TRBD1. The CDR3 contains 14 residues. V lost 5 bases, J lost 5 bases, and 3 bases stayed unmatched. Germline CDR1 MNHNY, CDR2 SVGAGI (reference sequence). The CDR3 here is CASSGGTDNSPLHF. Here the CDR3 DNA reads TGTGCCAGCAGTGGTGGGACAGATAATTCACCCCTCCACTTT.

This chain joins TRBV10-3 and TRBJ2-7; the match to TRBD2 covers 9 bases. CDR3 length: 14 residues. Trimming took 10 bases from V and 4 from J; bases not matched to a gene: 11. CDR1 is ENHRY and CDR2 is SYGVKD in the germline V gene. The CDR3 sequence: CASHSGGRAYEQYF. The CDR3, as DNA: TGTGCCAGTCACTCGGGCGGGAGGGCTTACGAGCAGTACTTC.

This clonotype was counted ten times or more. V is TRBV7-2 and J is TRBJ1-2; 8 bases line up with TRBD1. The CDR3 length is 15 residues. Trimming at V came to 5 bases and at J to 7 bases, leaving 12 bases not matched to a gene. Germline V gene lookup returns CDR1 SGHTA and CDR2 FQGNSA. CDR3 region: CASSLQPQGAGGYTF. CDR3 DNA: TGTGCCAGCAGCCTACAACCTCAGGGGGCCGGTGGCTACACCTTC. The whole variable domain, filled in from reference TRBV7-2 and TRBJ1-2, reads GAGVSQSPSNKVTEKGKDVELRCDPISGHTALYWYRQSLGQGLEFLIYFQGNSAPDKSGLPSDRFSAERTGGSVSTLTIQRTQQEDSAVYLCASSLQPQGAGGYTFGSGTRLTVV.

This chain connects TRBV24-1 to TRBJ2-1, with D perhaps TRBD2 (5 bases). The CDR3 sequence is 13 residues long. Germline V gives CDR1 KGHDR, CDR2 SFDVKD. Trimming stripped 7 bases from V and 1 base from J, with 7 bases between. The CDR3 sequence: CATSSGSYNEQFF. CDR3 in DNA: TGTGCCACCAGCAGCGGATCCTACAATGAGCAGTTCTTC.

This clonotype appeared many times. V gene TRBV7-2 combines with J gene TRBJ1-5; D may be TRBD1 (5 bases). CDR3 length equals 15 residues. The germline V gene encodes CDR1 SGHTA and CDR2 FQGNSA. The V end was cut by 1 base, the J end by 6 bases, with 13 bases between. The CDR3 loop reads CASSLEAGRSQPQHF. Here the CDR3 DNA reads TGTGCCAGCAGCTTAGAGGCAGGGCGTAGTCAGCCCCAGCATTTT. Variable domain in full (rest from reference TRBV7-2 and TRBJ1-5): GAGVSQSPSNKVTEKGKDVELRCDPISGHTALYWYRQSLGQGLEFLIYFQGNSAPDKSGLPSDRFSAERTGGSVSTLTIQRTQQEDSAVYLCASSLEAGRSQPQHFGDGTRLSIL.

The chain couples TRBV14 to TRBJ2-1; D ambiguous. Germline values: CDR1 SGHDN, CDR2 FVKESK. V lost 1 base to trimming and J lost 8 bases, with 9 bases between them. The CDR3 runs 13 residues. In DNA, the CDR3 is TGTGCCAGCAGCCAAGTCGGGCACTATGAGCAGTTCTTC. Its protein is CASSQVGHYEQFF.

With respect to this clonotype: A single base separates this from a much larger clone, so it may be a read error. The chain employs TRBV6-1 and TRBJ2-3; 8 nucleotides align to TRBD2. Germline CDR1 reads MNHNS; CDR2 reads SASEGT. V lost 6 bases, J lost 0 bases, and 5 bases stayed unmatched. CDR3 length: 15 amino acids. CDR3 bases: TGTGCCAGCAGCTTACTAGCGGTTAGCACAGATACGCAGTATTTT. Its translation: CASSLLAVSTDTQYF.

The gene calls are TRBV7-2 and TRBJ2-5; 8 bases line up with TRBD2. The germline gives CDR1 SGHTA, CDR2 FQGNSA. V lost 1 base, J lost 4 bases, and 2 bases stayed unmatched. This CDR3 is 14 amino acids long. The CDR3 region is CASSLGGRLETQYF. The CDR3 DNA sequence: TGTGCCAGCAGCTTAGGCGGGAGGCTAGAGACCCAGTACTTC.